This entry is about one TCR beta chain. Per the original methods: By means of reference gene primer amplification, nucleated cell counts were estimated. Sequenced by immunoSEQ multiplex PCR; TCRdb stores in-frame clones only, minus some. D and trimming were read from the DNA, whereas the V and J calls and clone size are those reported in that table. The table has 250,000 to 300,000 clones, 90% to 95% seen once; the top ten hold over 2%. Seattle enrolled patients during active infection and tracked them longitudinally. This specimen comes from a study of blood T cell repertoires in COVID-19. Sequencing was performed on peripheral blood. This receptor was identified in a woman in her twenties or thirties with COVID-19, enrolled during active disease.

CDR3 DNA sequence: TGTGCCAGCAGCCCCGTAGGGGGCTCCTACGAGCAGTACTTC. Its translation: CASSPVGGSYEQYF. The chain carries TRBV7-3 and TRBJ2-7; a possible D gene is TRBD1 (6 bases). The CDR3 sequence is 14 residues long. Germline assignment: CDR1 SGHTA and CDR2 FQGTGA. Trimming removed 5 bases at V and 0 bases at J, with 11 bases between.